These 22 T cell receptor beta chains were sequenced from one sample in a study of monozygotic twins with inflammatory bowel disease. Following a re-call of the 5' RACE reads, TCRdb has one entry per CDR3 protein and lacks DNA. The ten top clones account for 2% to 3%, within a sample of approximately 400,000 distinct CDR3 sequences. Source material: blood. The receptor set was obtained from a human donor with ulcerative colitis or Crohn's disease, or a healthy co-twin of an affected twin (not recorded which).

J is TRBJ2-2 and V is TRBV6-5; TCRdb proposes TRBD2, but this gene call is untestable without DNA. From germline, CDR1 is MNHEY and CDR2 SVGAGI. The CDR3 length is 13 residues. CDR3 sequence: CASSYEGNGELFF.

The chain joins TRBV5-8 to TRBJ2-1; with no DNA, the TCRdb D assignment of TRBD1 cannot be verified. The length of the CDR3 is 13 residues. Germline V gene data show CDR1 as SGHTS and CDR2 as YDEGEE. The CDR3 is CASTTGPPNEQFF. Drawing the rest from reference TRBV5-8 and TRBJ2-1, the complete variable domain is EAGVTQSPTHLIKTRGQQATLRCSPISGHTSVYWYQQALGLGLQFLLWYDEGEERNRGNFPPRFSGRQFPNYSSELNVNALELEDSALYLCASTTGPPNEQFFGPGTRLTVL.

This chain links TRBV4-3 with TRBJ2-1. The CDR3 spans 17 residues. CDR1 and CDR2 from the germline V gene are LGHNA and YSLEER. CDR3 amino acids: CASSQTRTLGSYNEQFF.

The rearrangement links TRBV2 to TRBJ1-4. CDR3 size: 15 residues. CDR1 is SNHLY, CDR2 FYNNEI, per germline. CDR3 in amino acids: CASSEAGTAGEKLFF.

The chain carries TRBV20-1 and TRBJ1-5. CDR1 DFQATT and CDR2 SNEGSKA come from the germline V gene (reference sequence). The CDR3 has 13 residues. This CDR3 reads CSAISAGNQPQHF.

This chain uses TRBV20-1 with TRBJ2-7; TCRdb's D gene call, TRBD2, goes unchecked for lack of DNA. Per the germline V gene, CDR1 is DFQATT and CDR2 is SNEGSKA (reference sequence). This CDR3 has 15 amino acids. CDR3 in amino acids: CSARDPGRYSYEQYF.

The J gene is TRBJ2-1, the V gene TRBV18; TCRdb outputs TRBD2, but without DNA this stays unchecked. Germline V gene data show CDR1 as KGHSH and CDR2 as LQKENI. The CDR3 is made up of 19 amino acids. Here the CDR3 reads CASSPEVGFLTSSYNEQFF.

J is TRBJ1-4 and V is TRBV3-1. The V gene's germline CDR1 is LGHDT and CDR2 YNNKEL (reference sequence). The CDR3 consists of 15 residues. The CDR3 protein is CASSQAPATNEKLFF. The variable domain in full, completed from reference TRBV3-1 and TRBJ1-4, reads DTAVSQTPKYLVTQMGNDKSIKCEQNLGHDTMYWYKQDSKKFLKIMFSYNNKELIINETVPNRFSPKSPDKAHLNLHINSLELGDSAVYFCASSQAPATNEKLFFGSGTQLSVL.

The chain couples TRBV9 to TRBJ1-1. This CDR3 is built from 14 residues. From germline, CDR1 is SGDLS and CDR2 YYNGEE. The CDR3 loop reads CASSLGAAWTEAFF.

The rearrangement joins TRBV24-1 to TRBJ2-1; TCRdb gives TRBD1 as the D gene, but with no DNA this cannot be confirmed. The CDR3 is 14 amino acids. Germline loops: CDR1 KGHDR, CDR2 SFDVKD. Here the CDR3 reads CATSDLNRVNEQFF.

The chain links TRBV5-4 to TRBJ1-2; TCRdb's D call of TRBD1 is untestable without DNA. This CDR3 has 16 amino acids. The V gene's germline CDR1 is SGHNT and CDR2 YYREEE (reference sequence). CDR3 in amino acids: CASSLMFPGANYGYTF.

The chain carries TRBV27 and TRBJ2-5; there is no DNA to check the TCRdb D call of TRBD1. CDR3 length equals 13 residues. The germline V gene has CDR1 MNHEY and CDR2 SMNVEV (reference sequence). CDR3 residues: CASTLSQGQTQYF.

This rearrangement joins TRBV27 to TRBJ2-5. CDR3 size: 13 residues. CDR1 is MNHEY, CDR2 SMNVEV, per germline (reference sequence). The CDR3 reads CASSLSRGETQYF.

The chain is built from TRBV4-2 and TRBJ2-3; TCRdb's D call, TRBD1, is unchecked because there is no DNA. CDR3 length: 14 residues. From germline, CDR1 is LGHNA and CDR2 YNFKEQ. The CDR3 loop reads CASAGGAGTDTQYF.

The CDR3 protein is CASSLTSGRGEQYF. The chain carries TRBV12-3 or TRBV12-4 and TRBJ2-7; without DNA, the TCRdb call of TRBD2 cannot be checked. The CDR3 totals 14 residues.

The chain has TRBV6-1 and TRBJ2-2; TCRdb names TRBD2, which stays unverified in the absence of DNA. The V gene's germline CDR1 is MNHNS and CDR2 SASEGT. This CDR3 region has 16 residues. CDR3 amino acids: CASSKPGAGAGGELFF.

The rearrangement links TRBV7-3 to TRBJ1-2; TCRdb names TRBD1, which stays unverified in the absence of DNA. The CDR3 consists of 13 residues. CDR1 is SGHTA and CDR2 is FQGTGA in the germline V gene. The CDR3 loop is CASSRQGLNGYTF.

The chain combines TRBV6-1 with TRBJ1-4; TCRdb's D call, TRBD1, is unchecked because there is no DNA. Germline V gene sequence: CDR1 MNHNS, CDR2 SASEGT. The CDR3 sequence is 15 residues long. CDR3 region: CASRNRGRTNEKLFF.

This chain uses TRBV10-3 with TRBJ2-1; the TCRdb D gene call, TRBD1, has no DNA to confirm it. The CDR3 runs to 14 residues. The germline V gene has CDR1 ENHRY and CDR2 SYGVKD. This CDR3 is CAISEGDGSNEQFF.

The chain employs TRBV7-2 and TRBJ2-7. CDR1 is SGHTA, CDR2 FQGNSA, per germline. The CDR3 covers 14 residues. CDR3 region: CASSFSAFPYEQYF.

The chain carries TRBV14 and TRBJ2-7; TCRdb picks TRBD1, but there is no DNA to check that call. The CDR3 is 15 residues long. Germline CDR1 and CDR2: SGHDN and FVKESK. CDR3 in amino acids: CASSHWTTSSYEQYF.

This rearrangement joins TRBV12-3 or TRBV12-4 to TRBJ2-1; TCRdb reports TRBD1, a call that lacks DNA to check it against. The CDR3 has 15 residues. CDR3 region: CASSLAGGLWHEQFF.